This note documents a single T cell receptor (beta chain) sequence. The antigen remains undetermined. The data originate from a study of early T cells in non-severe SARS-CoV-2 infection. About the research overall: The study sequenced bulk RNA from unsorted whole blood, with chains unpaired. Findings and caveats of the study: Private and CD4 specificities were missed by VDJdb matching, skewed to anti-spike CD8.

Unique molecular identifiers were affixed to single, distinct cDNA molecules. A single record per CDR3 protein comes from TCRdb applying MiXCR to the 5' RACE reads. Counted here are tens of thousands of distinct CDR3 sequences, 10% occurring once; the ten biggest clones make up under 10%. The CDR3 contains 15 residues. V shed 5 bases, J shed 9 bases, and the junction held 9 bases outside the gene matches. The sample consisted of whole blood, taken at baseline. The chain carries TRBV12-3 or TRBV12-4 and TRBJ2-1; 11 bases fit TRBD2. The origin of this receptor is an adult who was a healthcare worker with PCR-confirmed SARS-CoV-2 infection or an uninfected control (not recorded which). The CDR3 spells CASSPIAGGNSEQFF. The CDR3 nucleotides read TGTGCCAGCAGTCCTATAGCGGGGGGGAACAGTGAGCAGTTCTTC.